This T cell receptor beta chain is from a study of PD-1 blockade in mismatch repair-deficient tumors. Overall study results and limits: After pembrolizumab, tumor-resident clones rose rapidly, then generally contracted before radiologic responses.

Assay: immunoSEQ multiplex PCR; the TCRdb copy retains only in-frame clones and omits some. The table has under 50,000 clones, over 75% seen once. Germline assignment: CDR1 SGHRS and CDR2 YFSETQ. This CDR3 comprises 17 residues. V shed 4 bases, J shed 5 bases, and the junction held 11 bases outside the gene matches. TCR sequencing covered a few patients who responded to pembrolizumab. Comments on this clone: Antigen: not known.

This specimen consisted of PBMCs, obtained before pembrolizumab treatment. This receptor was taken from an adult with mismatch repair-deficient cancer. This chain uses TRBV5-1 with TRBJ2-5; 13 bases align to TRBD2. The CDR3 reads CASSPGTSGDVGETQYF. DNA of the CDR3: TGCGCCAGCAGCCCTGGGACTAGCGGGGATGTTGGGGAGACCCAGTACTTC.